One TCR beta chain is described in this entry. Its target is unknown. This sample was taken from a study of cytomegalovirus exposure and HLA in healthy donors. Whole-study results and caveats: The authors assumed roughly uniform sequencing depth across donors for presence/absence analyses.

CDR1 and CDR2 (germline): MDHEN, SYDVKM. The trim removed 6 bases at V and 13 bases at J, leaving 13 bases unmatched. The CDR3 runs to 14 residues. The PCR made use of 60 Vbeta and 13 Jbeta primers. Measured with immunoSEQ multiplex PCR; TCRdb has only the in-frame clones, and not every one. The table records around 120,000 clones, approximately 80% of them present only once. This chain links TRBV28 with TRBJ1-1; 11 bases match TRBD1. The source material was PBMCs. The clonotype comes from a female donor in good health and CMV-seropositive. The CDR3 DNA reads as TGTGCCAGCAGCCCAGGACAGGGGGCGCTTATGGTTTTCTTT. It specifies CASSPGQGALMVFF.